This T cell receptor beta chain was sequenced in a study of siplizumab effects on memory and regulatory T cells. Germline CDR1 SGHTA, CDR2 FQGTGA. CDR3 length equals 8 residues. Per sample, the assay covered about 10^5 TCR templates. Profiling relied on immunoSEQ multiplex PCR, and the TCRdb table lists in-frame clones only, not all of them. Of 57,000 or so clones detected, around 80% appear once; the ten largest clones hold roughly 0.4%. Unstimulated naive, memory, effector memory and TEMRA subsets were subjected to sequencing in a few donor pairs. The chain recombines TRBV7-3 with TRBJ2-7; D is undetermined. The sample was memory CD4+ T cells sorted from blood. This TCR derives from a human donor in good health. CDR3 DNA sequence: TGTGGGGGAAACGAGCAGTACTTC. Its translation is CGGNEQYF.